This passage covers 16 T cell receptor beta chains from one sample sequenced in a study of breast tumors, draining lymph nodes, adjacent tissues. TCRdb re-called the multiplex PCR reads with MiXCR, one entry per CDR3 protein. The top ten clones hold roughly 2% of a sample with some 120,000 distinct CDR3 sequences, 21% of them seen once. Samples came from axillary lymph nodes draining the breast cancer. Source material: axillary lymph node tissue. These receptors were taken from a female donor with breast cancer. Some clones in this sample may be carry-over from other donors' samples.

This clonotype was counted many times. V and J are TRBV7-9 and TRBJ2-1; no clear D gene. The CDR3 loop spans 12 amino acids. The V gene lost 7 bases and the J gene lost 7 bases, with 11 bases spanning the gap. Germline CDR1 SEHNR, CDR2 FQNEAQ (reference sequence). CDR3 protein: CASTHNGNEQFF. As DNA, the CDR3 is TGTGCCAGCACCCACAACGGGAATGAGCAGTTCTTC.

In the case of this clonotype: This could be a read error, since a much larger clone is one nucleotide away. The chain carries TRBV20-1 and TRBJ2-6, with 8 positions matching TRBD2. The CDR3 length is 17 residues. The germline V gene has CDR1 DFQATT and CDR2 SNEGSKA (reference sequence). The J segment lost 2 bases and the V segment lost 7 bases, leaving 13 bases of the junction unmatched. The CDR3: CSVPIRAGVPGANVLTF. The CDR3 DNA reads TGCAGTGTACCCATCAGAGCGGGAGTGCCTGGGGCCAACGTCCTGACTTTC.

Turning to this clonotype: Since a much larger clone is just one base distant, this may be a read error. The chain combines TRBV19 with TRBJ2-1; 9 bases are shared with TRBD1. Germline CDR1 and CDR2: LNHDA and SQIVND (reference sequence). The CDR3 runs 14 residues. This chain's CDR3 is CTSSIEQGAYEQFF. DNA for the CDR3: TGTACCAGTAGTATAGAACAGGGGGCGTATGAGCAGTTCTTC.

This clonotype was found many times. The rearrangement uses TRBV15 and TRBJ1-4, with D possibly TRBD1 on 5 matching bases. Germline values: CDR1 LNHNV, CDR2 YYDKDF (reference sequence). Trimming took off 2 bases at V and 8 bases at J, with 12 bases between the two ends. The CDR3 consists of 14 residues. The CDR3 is CATSRQGVLEKLFF. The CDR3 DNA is TGTGCCACCAGCAGACAGGGAGTTTTGGAAAAACTGTTTTTT.

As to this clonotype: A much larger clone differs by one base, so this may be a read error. CDR3 coding DNA: TGCGCCAGCAGCTTGGCGACTAGCGGCTCCTACGAGCGGTACTTC. Residues: CASSLATSGSYERYF. The chain has TRBV5-1 and TRBJ2-7; 9 bases agree with TRBD2. Germline lookup yields CDR1 SGHRS and CDR2 YFSETQ. CDR3 length: 15 amino acids.

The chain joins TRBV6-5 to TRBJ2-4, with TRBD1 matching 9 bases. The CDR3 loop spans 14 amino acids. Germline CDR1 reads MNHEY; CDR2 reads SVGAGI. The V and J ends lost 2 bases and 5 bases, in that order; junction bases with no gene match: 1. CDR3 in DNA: TGTGCCAGCAGTTACGGACAGGGGCAAAACATTCAGTACTTC. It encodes CASSYGQGQNIQYF.

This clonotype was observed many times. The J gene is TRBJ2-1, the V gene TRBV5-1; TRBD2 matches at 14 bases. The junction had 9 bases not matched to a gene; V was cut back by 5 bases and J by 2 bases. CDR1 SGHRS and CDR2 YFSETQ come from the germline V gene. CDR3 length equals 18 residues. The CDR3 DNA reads TGCGCCAGCAGACCTGATTGGACTAGCGGGAGGACCTACAATGAGCAGTTCTTC. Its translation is CASRPDWTSGRTYNEQFF.

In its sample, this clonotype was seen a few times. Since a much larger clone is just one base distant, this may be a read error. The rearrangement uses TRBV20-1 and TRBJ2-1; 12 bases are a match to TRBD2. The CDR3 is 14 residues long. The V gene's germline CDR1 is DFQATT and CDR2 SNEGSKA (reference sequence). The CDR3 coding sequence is TGCAGTGCAACCGGACTAGCGGGAAGGAATGAGCGGTTCTTC. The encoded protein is CSATGLAGRNERFF.

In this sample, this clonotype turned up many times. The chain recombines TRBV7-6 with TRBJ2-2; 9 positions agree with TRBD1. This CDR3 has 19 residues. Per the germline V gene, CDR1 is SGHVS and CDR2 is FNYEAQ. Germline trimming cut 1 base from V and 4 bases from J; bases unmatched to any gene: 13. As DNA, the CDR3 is TGTGCCAGCAGCTTAGTACCCCCCGCCGGGACAGGGTCCACCGGGGAGCTGTTTTTT. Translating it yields CASSLVPPAGTGSTGELFF.

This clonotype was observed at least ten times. CDR3 residues: CAISEGPANEQFF. CDR3 sequence (DNA): TGTGCCATCAGTGAGGGGCCCGCGAATGAGCAGTTCTTC. The V call is TRBV10-3, the J call TRBJ2-1; D not certain. This CDR3 region has 13 residues. Germline V gene lookup returns CDR1 ENHRY and CDR2 SYGVKD. Trimming took off 2 bases at V and 7 bases at J, with 9 bases between the two ends.

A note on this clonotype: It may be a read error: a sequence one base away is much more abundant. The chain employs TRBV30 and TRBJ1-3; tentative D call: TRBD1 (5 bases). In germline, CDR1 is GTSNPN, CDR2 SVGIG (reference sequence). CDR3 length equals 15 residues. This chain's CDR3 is CAWSVLGAPGDTIYF. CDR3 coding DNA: TGTGCCTGGAGTGTACTAGGGGCCCCTGGAGACACCATATATTTT.

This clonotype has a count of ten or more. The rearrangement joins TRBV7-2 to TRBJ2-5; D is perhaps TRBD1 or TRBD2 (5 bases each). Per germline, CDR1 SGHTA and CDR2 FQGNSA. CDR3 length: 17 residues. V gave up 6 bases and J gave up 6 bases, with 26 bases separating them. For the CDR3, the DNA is TGTGCCAGCAGGCTCGACAGTAGCCTCAACTCGGGGAAGACCCAGTACTTC. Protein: CASRLDSSLNSGKTQYF.

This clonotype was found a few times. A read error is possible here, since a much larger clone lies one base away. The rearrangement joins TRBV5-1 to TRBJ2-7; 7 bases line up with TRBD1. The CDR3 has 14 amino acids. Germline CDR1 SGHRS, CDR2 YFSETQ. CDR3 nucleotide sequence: TGCGACAGCAGCTCGGGGACAGACTCCTACGAGCAGTACTTC. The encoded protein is CDSSSGTDSYEQYF.

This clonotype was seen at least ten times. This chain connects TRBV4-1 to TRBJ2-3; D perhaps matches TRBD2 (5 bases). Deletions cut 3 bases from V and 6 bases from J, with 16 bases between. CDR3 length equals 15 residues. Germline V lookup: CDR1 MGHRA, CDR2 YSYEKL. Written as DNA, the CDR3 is TGCGCCAGCAGCCACCTTCCCACGGGGTATGATACGCAGTATTTT. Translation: CASSHLPTGYDTQYF.

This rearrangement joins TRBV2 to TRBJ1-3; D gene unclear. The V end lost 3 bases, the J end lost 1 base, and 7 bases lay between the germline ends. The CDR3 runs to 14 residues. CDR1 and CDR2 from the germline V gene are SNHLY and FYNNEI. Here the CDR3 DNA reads TGTGCCAGCAGTGATCAAAGGTCTGGAAACACCATATATTTT. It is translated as CASSDQRSGNTIYF.

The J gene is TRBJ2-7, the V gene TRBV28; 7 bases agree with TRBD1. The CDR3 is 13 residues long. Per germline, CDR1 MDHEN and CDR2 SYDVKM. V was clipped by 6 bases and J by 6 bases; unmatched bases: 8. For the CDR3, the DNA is TGTGCCAGCAGCGCCCGGGACAGCATCGAGCAGTACTTC. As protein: CASSARDSIEQYF.